This entry lists 4 T cell receptor beta chains sequenced from one sample in a study of blood T cells in healthy people across ages (dated by TCRdb to 2014 to 2015). The library was prepared using 5' RACE. The data were produced on an Illumina HiSeq 2500. A second PCR of roughly 6 to 11 cycles was performed with a sample-barcoded 5' primer and a J-beta primer mix. The public reads were run again by TCRdb, first through fastp at Q25 and then through MiXCR, and only productive beta chains were kept. All rows with the same CDR3 protein become a single entry with the most common DNA and genes. This sample holds about a million distinct CDR3 sequences; roughly 51% were observed only once. Of the sample, over 20% falls within the top ten clones. The sequencing input was blood. Receptors originate from a woman aged 60-75 years in good health.

The chain recombines TRBV3-1 with TRBJ2-5; 9 positions match TRBD2. V gave up 0 bases and J gave up 2 bases; unmatched junction bases: 7. The CDR3 extends over 17 amino acids. The germline V gene has CDR1 LGHDT and CDR2 YNNKEL (reference sequence). DNA of the CDR3: TGTGCCAGCAGCCAAGAAAGGGGACTAGCAAGACAAGAGACCCAGTACTTC. It translates to CASSQERGLARQETQYF.

This clonotype was picked up a small number of times. This chain links TRBV6-5 with TRBJ2-5; D call uncertain. The CDR3 extends over 12 amino acids. The V end was cut by 0 bases, the J end by 5 bases, with 4 bases between. Germline CDR1 reads MNHEY; CDR2 reads SVGAGI. The chain's CDR3 is CASSYSKETQYF. CDR3 coding DNA: TGTGCCAGCAGTTACTCGAAGGAGACCCAGTACTTC.

Only a few counts were recorded for this clonotype. This could be a read error, since a much larger clone is one nucleotide away. The V gene is TRBV10-3, the J gene TRBJ2-5, with 8 bases matching TRBD2. J was trimmed by 5 bases and V by 4 bases; bases with no gene match: 6. The CDR3 is 14 amino acids. Germline CDR1 reads ENHRY; CDR2 reads SYGVKD. CDR3 amino acids: CAISGGAGEETQYF. CDR3 nucleotides: TGTGCCATCAGTGGGGGAGCGGGAGAGGAGACCCAGTACTTC.

This clonotype turned up a few times. The V call is TRBV12-3 or TRBV12-4, the J call TRBJ2-3, with D possibly being TRBD1 or TRBD2 (7 bases each). Trimming pared 4 bases from V and 2 bases from J, leaving 28 bases between. CDR3 length: 20 amino acids. The CDR3 spells CASSSSGTAVRTSLTDTQYF. The CDR3 DNA is TGTGCCAGCAGTTCATCCGGGACAGCAGTCCGGACTAGTCTCACAGATACGCAGTATTTT.